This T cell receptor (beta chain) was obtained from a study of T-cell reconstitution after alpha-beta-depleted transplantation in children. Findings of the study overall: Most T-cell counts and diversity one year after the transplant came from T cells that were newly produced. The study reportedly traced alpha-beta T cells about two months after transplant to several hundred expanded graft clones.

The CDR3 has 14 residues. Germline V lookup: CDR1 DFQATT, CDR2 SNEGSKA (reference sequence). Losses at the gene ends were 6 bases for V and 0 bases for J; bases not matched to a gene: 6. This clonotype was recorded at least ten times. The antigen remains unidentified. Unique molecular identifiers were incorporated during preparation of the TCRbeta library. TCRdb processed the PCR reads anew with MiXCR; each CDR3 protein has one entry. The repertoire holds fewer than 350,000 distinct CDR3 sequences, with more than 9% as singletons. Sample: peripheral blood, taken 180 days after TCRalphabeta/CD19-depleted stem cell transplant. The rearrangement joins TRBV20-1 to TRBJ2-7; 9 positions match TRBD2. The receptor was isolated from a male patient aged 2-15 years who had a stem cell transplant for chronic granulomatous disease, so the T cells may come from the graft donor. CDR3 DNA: TGCAGTGCGAGGACTAGCGAACACTCCTACGAGCAGTACTTC. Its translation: CSARTSEHSYEQYF.